This is a list of T cell receptor beta chains from one sample in a study of technical replicates of blood from several donors. Profiled with immunoSEQ multiplex PCR; TCRdb holds only in-frame clones, not every one. This sample carries about 79,000 clones, about 90% of them seen once, and the ten largest clones take 0.3% to 0.5%. Source material: T cells isolated from PBMCs. Every receptor here comes from a human donor in good health. Some clones in this sample may be carry-over from other donors' samples. Both conserved end residues are part of each CDR3. The order of the fields is V gene, CDR3 protein.

v_call: TRBV18
cdr3_aa: CASRTGGSVAKNIQYF

v_call: TRBV7-9
cdr3_aa: CASSFGQGHSNQPQHF

v_call: TRBV7-9
cdr3_aa: CASSPSGRSSYEQYF

v_call: TRBV11-2
cdr3_aa: CASSSYGGGSSYEQYF

v_call: TRBV11-2
cdr3_aa: CASSTGTYLTEAFF

v_call: TRBV9
cdr3_aa: CASSVAASDSYEQYF

v_call: TRBV10-3
cdr3_aa: CAIKTQGRNTEAFF

v_call: TRBV11-2
cdr3_aa: CASSFSGQTNQPQHF

v_call: TRBV30
cdr3_aa: CAWRGTGGHSMNTEAFF

v_call: TRBV19
cdr3_aa: CASSATGAEQYF

v_call: TRBV10-2
cdr3_aa: CASSDIGGGYTF

v_call: TRBV30
cdr3_aa: CAWSSGTGTDTQYF

v_call: TRBV6-1
cdr3_aa: CASRAGLYEQYF

v_call: TRBV12-1
cdr3_aa: CANPTGRVYNEQFF

v_call: TRBV7-3
cdr3_aa: CASSLTGDNEQFF

v_call: TRBV12-5
cdr3_aa: CASGSNGLNTEAFF

v_call: TRBV7-2
cdr3_aa: CASSFGTGGSYGYTF

v_call: TRBV27
cdr3_aa: CASSRGRGQETQYF

v_call: TRBV6-1
cdr3_aa: CASTPIPNYGYTF

v_call: TRBV6-5
cdr3_aa: CASSYSRGFQETQYF

v_call: TRBV27
cdr3_aa: CASSLKGTSGYEQYF

v_call: TRBV29-1
cdr3_aa: CSVERREGLNNEQFF

v_call: TRBV25-1
cdr3_aa: CASSGGGRRLNEQFF

v_call: TRBV16
cdr3_aa: CASSLDRSYNEQFF

v_call: TRBV7-9
cdr3_aa: CASSSQGGYTF

v_call: TRBV5-4
cdr3_aa: CASSSRSGSHPSYEQYF

v_call: TRBV4-1
cdr3_aa: CASSQEIGLASYEQYF

v_call: TRBV6-6
cdr3_aa: CASSVSTDTQYF